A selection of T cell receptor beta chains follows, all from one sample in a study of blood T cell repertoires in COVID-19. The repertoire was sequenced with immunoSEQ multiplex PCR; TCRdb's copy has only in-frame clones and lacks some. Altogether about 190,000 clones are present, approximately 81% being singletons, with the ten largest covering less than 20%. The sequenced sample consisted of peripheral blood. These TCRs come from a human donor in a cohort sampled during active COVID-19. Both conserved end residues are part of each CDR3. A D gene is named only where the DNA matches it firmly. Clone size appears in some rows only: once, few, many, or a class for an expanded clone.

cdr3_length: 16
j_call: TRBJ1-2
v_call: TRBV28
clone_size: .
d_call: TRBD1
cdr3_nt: TGTGCCAGCAACGGTCCGGGACAGGGGGTGAGTTATGGCTACACCTTC
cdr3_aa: CASNGPGQGVSYGYTF

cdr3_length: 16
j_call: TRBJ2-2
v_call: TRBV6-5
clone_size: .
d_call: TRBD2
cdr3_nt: TGTGCCAGCAGTTACCTCGGCAGCGGGAGCACCGGGGAGCTGTTTTTT
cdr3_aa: CASSYLGSGSTGELFF

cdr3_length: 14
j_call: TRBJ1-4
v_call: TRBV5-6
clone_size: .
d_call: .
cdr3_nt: TGTGCCAGCAGCGCATACCAGGGTTCTGAAAAACTGTTTTTT
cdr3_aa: CASSAYQGSEKLFF

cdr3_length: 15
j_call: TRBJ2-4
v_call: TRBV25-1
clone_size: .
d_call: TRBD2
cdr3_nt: TGTGCCAGCAGTGAACTAGCGGGAGGGGTCGACATTCAGTACTTC
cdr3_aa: CASSELAGGVDIQYF

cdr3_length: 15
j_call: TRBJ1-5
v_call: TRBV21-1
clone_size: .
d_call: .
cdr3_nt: TGTGCCAGCAGCCGTTATCGACAGGGGATTCAGCCCCAGCATTTT
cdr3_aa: CASSRYRQGIQPQHF

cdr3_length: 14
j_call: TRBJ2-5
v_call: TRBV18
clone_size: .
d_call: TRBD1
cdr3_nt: TGTGCCAGCTCACCGAGGACAGGGGTAGAGACCCAGTACTTC
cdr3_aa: CASSPRTGVETQYF

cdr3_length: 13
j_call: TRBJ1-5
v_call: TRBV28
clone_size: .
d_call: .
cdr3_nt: TGTGCCAGCAGGGGGGGGAAAAATCAGCCCCAGCATTTT
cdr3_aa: CASRGGKNQPQHF

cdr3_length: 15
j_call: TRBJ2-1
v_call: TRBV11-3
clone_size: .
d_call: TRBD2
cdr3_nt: TGTGCCAGCAGCTTAGTACCTAGCGGGAGTACTGAGCAGTTCTTC
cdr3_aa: CASSLVPSGSTEQFF

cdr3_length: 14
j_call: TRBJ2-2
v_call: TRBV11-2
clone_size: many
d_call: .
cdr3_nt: TGTGCCAGCAGCCTAAATGCAGGGACCGGGGAGCTGTTTTTT
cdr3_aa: CASSLNAGTGELFF

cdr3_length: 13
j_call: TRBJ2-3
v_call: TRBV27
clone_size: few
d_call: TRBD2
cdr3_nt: TGTGCCAGCAGTTTAGGGAGGGGAGATACGCAGTATTTT
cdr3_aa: CASSLGRGDTQYF

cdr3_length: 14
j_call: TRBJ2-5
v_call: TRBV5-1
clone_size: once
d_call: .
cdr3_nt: TGCGCCAGCAGCTTGGATTCAGGGAAGGAGACCCAGTACTTC
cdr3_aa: CASSLDSGKETQYF

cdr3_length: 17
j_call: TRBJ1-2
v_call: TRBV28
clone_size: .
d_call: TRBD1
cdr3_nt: TGTGCCAGCAGGGGACAGGAATGGGAGTTGCCTAGCTATGGCTACACCTTC
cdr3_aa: CASRGQEWELPSYGYTF

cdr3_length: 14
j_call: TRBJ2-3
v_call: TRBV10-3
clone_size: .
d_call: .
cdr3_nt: TGTGCCATCAGTGGGTCCACAGACACAGATACGCAGTATTTT
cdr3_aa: CAISGSTDTDTQYF

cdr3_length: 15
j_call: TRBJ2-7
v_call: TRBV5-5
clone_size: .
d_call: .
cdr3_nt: TGTGCCAGCAGCTTTCTTCCCTTGAACGAGGCCGAGCAGTACTTC
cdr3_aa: CASSFLPLNEAEQYF

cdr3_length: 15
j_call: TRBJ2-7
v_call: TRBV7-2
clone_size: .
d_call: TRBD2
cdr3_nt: TGTGCCAGCAGCGCGGGGGTGGGGAGCTCCTACGAGCAGTACTTC
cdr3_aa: CASSAGVGSSYEQYF

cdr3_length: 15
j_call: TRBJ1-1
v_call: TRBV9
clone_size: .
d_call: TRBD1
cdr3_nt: TGTGCCAGCAGCGACCAGGGGGCACTCAACACTGAAGCTTTCTTT
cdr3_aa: CASSDQGALNTEAFF

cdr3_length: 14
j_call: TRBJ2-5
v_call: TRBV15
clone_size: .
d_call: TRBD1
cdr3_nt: TGTGCCACCAGTACCGGGACAGGGGGCGAGACCCAGTACTTC
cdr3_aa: CATSTGTGGETQYF

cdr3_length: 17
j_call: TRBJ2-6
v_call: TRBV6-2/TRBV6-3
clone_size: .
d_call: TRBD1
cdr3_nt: TGTGCCAGCAGTTACGGGGACAGGGGTTCTGGGGCCAACGTCCTGACTTTC
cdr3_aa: CASSYGDRGSGANVLTF

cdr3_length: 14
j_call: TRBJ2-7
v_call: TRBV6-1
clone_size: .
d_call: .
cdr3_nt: TGTGCCAGCAGTGAAGGTCCGGGTGCCTACGAGCAGTACTTC
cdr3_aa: CASSEGPGAYEQYF

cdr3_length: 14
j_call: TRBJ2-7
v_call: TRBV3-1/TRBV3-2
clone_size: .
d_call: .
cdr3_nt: TGTGCCAGCAGCCAAGAGGAGTCAGTACCGCGGCAGTACTTC
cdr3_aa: CASSQEESVPRQYF

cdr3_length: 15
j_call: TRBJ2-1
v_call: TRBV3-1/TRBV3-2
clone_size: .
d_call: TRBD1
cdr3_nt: TGTGCCAGCAGCCAACGGGACAGGCTCGGCGATGAGCAGTTCTTC
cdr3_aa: CASSQRDRLGDEQFF

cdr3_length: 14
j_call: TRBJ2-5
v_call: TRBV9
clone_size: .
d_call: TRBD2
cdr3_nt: TGTGCCAGCAGTGCTAGCGGGGGGGCGGAGACCCAGTACTTC
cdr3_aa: CASSASGGAETQYF

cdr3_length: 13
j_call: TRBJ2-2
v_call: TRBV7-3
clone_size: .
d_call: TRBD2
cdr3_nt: TGTGCCAGCAGCCCCGGGACTAGGGGGGAGCTGTTTTTT
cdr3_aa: CASSPGTRGELFF

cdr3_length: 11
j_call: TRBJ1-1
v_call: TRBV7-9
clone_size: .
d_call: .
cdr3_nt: TGTGCCAGCAGCTTACAGTCGGAAGCTTTCTTT
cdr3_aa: CASSLQSEAFF

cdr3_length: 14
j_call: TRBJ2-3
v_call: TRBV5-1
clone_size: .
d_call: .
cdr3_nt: TGCGCCAGCAGCTTTCGACAGAGCGTAGCAACGCAGTATTTT
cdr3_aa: CASSFRQSVATQYF

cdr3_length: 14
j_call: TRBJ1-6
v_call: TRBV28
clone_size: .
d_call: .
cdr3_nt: TGTGCCAGCAGTTCGGGAATCCCTCTCGTCCCCCTCCACTTT
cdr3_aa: CASSSGIPLVPLHF

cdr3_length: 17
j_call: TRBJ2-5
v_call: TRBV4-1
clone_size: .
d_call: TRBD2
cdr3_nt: TGCGCCAGCAGCCAAGTCTATGAACTAGCGTATAGGGAGACCCAGTACTTC
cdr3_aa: CASSQVYELAYRETQYF

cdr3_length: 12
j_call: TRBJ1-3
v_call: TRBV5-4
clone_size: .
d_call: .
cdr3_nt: TGTGCCAGCAGGGGAGTAGGAAACACCATATATTTT
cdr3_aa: CASRGVGNTIYF

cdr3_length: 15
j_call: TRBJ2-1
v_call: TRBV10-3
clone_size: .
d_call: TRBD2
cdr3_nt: TGTGCCATCAGTGAGTTCAGCGGGGCCAGGAATGAGCAGTTCTTC
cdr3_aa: CAISEFSGARNEQFF

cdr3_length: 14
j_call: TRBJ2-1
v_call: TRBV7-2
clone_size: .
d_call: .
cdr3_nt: TGTGCCAGCAGCTTTGCTACCTCCTACAATGAGCAGTTCTTC
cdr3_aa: CASSFATSYNEQFF

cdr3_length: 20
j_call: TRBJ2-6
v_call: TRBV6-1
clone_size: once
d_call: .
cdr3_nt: TGTGCCAGCAGTGTTGGACGGTGGGACACCATTCGGAAAGGGGCCAACGTCCTGACTTTC
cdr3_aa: CASSVGRWDTIRKGANVLTF

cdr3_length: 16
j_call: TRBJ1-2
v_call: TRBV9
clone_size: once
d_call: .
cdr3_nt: TGTGCCAGCAGCGTAGTTCGTGCCAGCGGCAACTATGGCTACACCTTC
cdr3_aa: CASSVVRASGNYGYTF

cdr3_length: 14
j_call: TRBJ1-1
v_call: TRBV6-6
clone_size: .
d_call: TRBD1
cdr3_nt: TGTGCCAGCAGAAGGGAGACAGGGACCCTTGAAGCTTTCTTT
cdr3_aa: CASRRETGTLEAFF

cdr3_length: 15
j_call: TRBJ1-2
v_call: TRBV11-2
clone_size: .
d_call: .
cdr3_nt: TGTGCCAGCAGCTTAGACGCAGGGTTGTCCTATGGCTACACCTTC
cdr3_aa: CASSLDAGLSYGYTF

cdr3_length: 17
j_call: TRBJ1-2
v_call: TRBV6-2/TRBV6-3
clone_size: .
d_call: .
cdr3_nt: TGTGCCAGCAGTTACTCTGTTCAGGTTTTCAGTTTCGATGGCTACACCTTC
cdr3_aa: CASSYSVQVFSFDGYTF

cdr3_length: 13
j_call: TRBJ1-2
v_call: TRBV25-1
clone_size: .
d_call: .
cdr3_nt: TGTGCCAGCAGTGAGTCCAGGGGAGTTGGCTACACCTTC
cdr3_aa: CASSESRGVGYTF

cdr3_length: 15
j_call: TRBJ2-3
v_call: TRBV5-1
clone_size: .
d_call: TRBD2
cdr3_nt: TGCGCCAGCAGCTCGGGACTAGCGGACGAAGATACGCAGTATTTT
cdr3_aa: CASSSGLADEDTQYF

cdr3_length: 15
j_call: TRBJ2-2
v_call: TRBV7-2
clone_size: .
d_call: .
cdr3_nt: TGTGCCAGCAGCCAAGGACTTTCCTCTCACGGGGAGCTGTTTTTT
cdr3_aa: CASSQGLSSHGELFF

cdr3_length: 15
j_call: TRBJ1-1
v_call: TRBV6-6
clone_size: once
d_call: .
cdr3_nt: TGTGCCAGCAGTTACGACCCCGGGGTGGGTACTGAAGCTTTCTTT
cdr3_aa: CASSYDPGVGTEAFF

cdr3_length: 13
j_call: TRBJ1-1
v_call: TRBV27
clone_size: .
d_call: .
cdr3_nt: TGTGCCAGCAGTTTTGGGTGGCAGGCTGAAGCTTTCTTT
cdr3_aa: CASSFGWQAEAFF

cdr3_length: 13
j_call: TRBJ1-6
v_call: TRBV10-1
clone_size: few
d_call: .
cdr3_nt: TGCGCCAGCAGCGGCGGGACGAATTCACCCCTCCACTTT
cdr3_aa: CASSGGTNSPLHF

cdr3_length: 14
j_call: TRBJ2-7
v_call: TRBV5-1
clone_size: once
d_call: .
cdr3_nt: TGCGCCAGCAGCTTGGCCCGACAGCTCCACGAGCAGTACTTC
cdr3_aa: CASSLARQLHEQYF

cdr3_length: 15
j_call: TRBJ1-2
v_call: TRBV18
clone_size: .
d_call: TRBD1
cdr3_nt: TGTGCCAGCTCACCAAAAGGGGGCAAGAACTATGGCTACACCTTC
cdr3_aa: CASSPKGGKNYGYTF

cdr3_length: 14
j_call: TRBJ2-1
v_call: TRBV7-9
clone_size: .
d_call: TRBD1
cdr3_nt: TGTGCCAGCAGTTCGACAGGGGCCTACAATGAGCAGTTCTTC
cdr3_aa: CASSSTGAYNEQFF